This T cell receptor beta chain came from a study of T cell responses to AZD1222 COVID-19 vaccine. Study-level findings and limits: Seropositive at baseline were only a handful of AZD1222 recipients. Donors were largely white British and mainly female; clonal diversity was possibly underestimated. The study sampled repertoires only after the peak T cell response. Two doses of AZD1222 preceded a rise in Spike-specific TCR breadth and depth.

Using immunoSEQ multiplex PCR, the repertoire was profiled, and TCRdb retains in-frame clones only, with some absent. The sample carries 140,000 to 150,000 clones, around 86% recorded once. Turning to this clone: Antigen: not known.

Trimming took 3 bases from V and 6 from J, leaving 6 bases between them. The CDR3 extends over 12 amino acids. The germline V gene encodes CDR1 LGHDT and CDR2 YNNKEL (reference sequence). This sequence joins TRBV3-1 (or the pseudogene TRBV3-2) and TRBJ2-1, with a tentative D call TRBD2 (5 bases). This receptor was identified in an adult in good health. The sequenced sample was peripheral blood, obtained on day 0 of MenACWY control vaccination. The DNA of the CDR3 is TGTGCCAGCAGCCAGAGCGGCAATGAGCAGTTCTTC. Its translation: CASSQSGNEQFF.